The clone carrying this TCR beta chain occurred a few times. It was RNA transcripts that yielded the amplified TCR beta CDR3 regions. HTBI primers drove first-round RT-PCR of the TCR CDR3. TCRdb independently ran MiXCR on the multiplex PCR reads; one entry per CDR3 protein. The sample lists just over 550,000 distinct CDR3 sequences; 35% to 55% were seen once. The sample comes from a study of T cells in Graves' hyperthyroidism and ophthalmopathy. Germline CDR1 is SGDLS and CDR2 is YYNGEE. The CDR3 length is 15 residues. Trimming cost V 0 bases and J 7 bases; bases outside gene matches: 10. This rearrangement joins TRBV9 to TRBJ2-7; TRBD1 aligns across 7 bases. The clonotype originates from a woman younger than 30 with Graves' hyperthyroidism. Material for sequencing was peripheral blood or thyroid tissue (not recorded which). For the CDR3, the DNA is TGTGCCAGCAGCGTAGCTATGACAGGGATATCGGAGCAGTACTTC. It translates to CASSVAMTGISEQYF.